These 24 T cell receptor beta chains originate from one sample sequenced in a study of cytomegalovirus exposure and HLA in healthy donors. Repertoires were generated with immunoSEQ multiplex PCR, while TCRdb's copy carries only in-frame clones and drops some. The table has some 310,000 clones, roughly 88% seen once. Specimen: PBMCs. Receptors originate from a man aged 25-45 years in good health and CMV-seronegative.

This clone was found once. The chain combines TRBV5-1 with TRBJ1-1, with TRBD1 matching over 10 bases. Germline V gene lookup returns CDR1 SGHRS and CDR2 YFSETQ. This CDR3 contains 17 residues. V lost 4 bases and J lost 2; bases outside the gene matches: 11. CDR3 sequence (DNA): TGCGCCAGCAGCCCCGGGGACAGGGGAATTCTTAACACTGAAGCTTTCTTT. Its translation is CASSPGDRGILNTEAFF.

The chain has TRBV6-5 and TRBJ1-1; 8 bases match TRBD1. Germline lookup yields CDR1 MNHEY and CDR2 SVGAGI. This CDR3 has 12 residues. Unmatched junction bases numbered 0, after V lost 6 bases and J lost 3 bases. The CDR3 protein is CASRTGDTEAFF. As DNA, the CDR3 is TGTGCCAGCAGGACAGGGGACACTGAAGCTTTCTTT.

The chain is built from TRBV11-2 and TRBJ2-7; D gene unclear. The germline V and J ends were trimmed by 5 bases and 1 base, with 12 bases remaining between them. Germline values: CDR1 SGHAT, CDR2 FQNNGV. The CDR3 spans 14 residues. The CDR3 DNA follows: TGTGCCAGCAGCCCCTCCGACGGGTCCTACGAGCAGTACTTC. Protein product: CASSPSDGSYEQYF.

This chain connects TRBV6-1 to TRBJ1-1; D remains unclear. Trimming pared 3 bases from V and 5 bases from J, leaving 10 bases between. There are 13 residues in the CDR3. CDR1 and CDR2 (germline): MNHNS, SASEGT. In DNA, the CDR3 is TGTGCCAGCAGTGACACGACTGTGACTGAAGCTTTCTTT. The encoded protein is CASSDTTVTEAFF.

The chain recombines TRBV7-9 with TRBJ1-2; D is unresolved. Germline CDR1 is SEHNR and CDR2 is FQNEAQ (reference sequence). Trimming removed 0 bases at V and 7 bases at J, with 27 bases between. The CDR3 is 19 amino acids. CDR3 DNA: TGTGCCAGCAGCTTAGCTTCCTCCGAGCTGGGAGGATTCTTTGGTGGCTACACCTTC. Encoded protein: CASSLASSELGGFFGGYTF. Combining the CDR3 with reference TRBV7-9 and TRBJ1-2 gives the whole variable domain DTGVSQNPRHKITKRGQNVTFRCDPISEHNRLYWYRQTLGQGPEFLTYFQNEAQLEKSRLLSDRFSAERPKGSFSTLEIQRTEQGDSAMYLCASSLASSELGGFFGGYTFGSGTRLTVV.

CDR3 coding DNA: TGTGCCAGCCCCCTCGGGACAGGGAGGGGCTACACCTTC. Translation: CASPLGTGRGYTF. The gene calls are TRBV2 and TRBJ1-2; TRBD1 matches at 9 bases. Germline V gene data show CDR1 as SNHLY and CDR2 as FYNNEI. V lost 8 bases to trimming and J lost 8 bases; unmatched junction nucleotides: 9. This CDR3 contains 13 residues.

The rearrangement joins TRBV4-1 to TRBJ1-1; D uncertain. V was shortened by 4 bases and J by 4 bases, with 16 bases between the two germline ends. This CDR3 is 15 amino acids long. CDR1 is MGHRA, CDR2 YSYEKL, per germline. The CDR3 sequence is CASSPQVQSTTEAFF. In nucleotides, the CDR3 is TGCGCCAGCAGCCCCCAAGTACAGTCGACCACTGAAGCTTTCTTT.

CDR3 nucleotide sequence: TGTGCCAGCAGCTTGAGAAAGGGGCTAGCGTACTACAATGAGCAGTTCTTC. This sequence encodes CASSLRKGLAYYNEQFF. The chain has TRBV7-9 and TRBJ2-1, with D possibly TRBD2 on 6 matching bases. Between the trimmed V and J ends, which lost 3 bases and 3 bases, there was a span of 18 bases. Germline V gene sequence: CDR1 SEHNR, CDR2 FQNEAQ (reference sequence). This CDR3 spans 17 amino acids.

This chain links TRBV29-1 with TRBJ1-2; D is perhaps TRBD1 (6 bases). The CDR3 is 15 amino acids. With 0 bases removed from V and 5 bases from J, the gap between germline ends came to 16 bases. In germline, CDR1 is SQVTM, CDR2 ANQGSEA. The CDR3 region is CSVEDTRGGRYGYTF. The CDR3 coding sequence is TGCAGCGTTGAAGATACTAGAGGGGGTCGTTATGGCTACACCTTC.

The J gene is TRBJ2-2, the V gene TRBV11-1; no reliable D call. Between the trimmed V and J ends, which lost 8 bases and 1 base, there was a span of 11 bases. Germline lookup yields CDR1 SGHAT and CDR2 FQDESV (reference sequence). The CDR3 loop spans 14 amino acids. DNA of the CDR3: TGTGCCAGCGCCCTGATGAGGAACACCGGGGAGCTGTTTTTT. It encodes CASALMRNTGELFF. Variable domain in full (rest from reference TRBV11-1 and TRBJ2-2): EAEVAQSPRYKITEKSQAVAFWCDPISGHATLYWYRQILGQGPELLVQFQDESVVDDSQLPKDRFSAERLKGVDSTLKIQPAELGDSAMYLCASALMRNTGELFFGEGSRLTVL.

This clone has just one count. The gene calls are TRBV5-6 and TRBJ1-5, with no clear D. The V gene lost 2 bases and the J gene lost 6 bases, with 9 bases spanning the gap. Germline V CDR1 and CDR2: SGHDT, YYEEEE. The CDR3 has 13 residues. The CDR3 protein is CASSLRGAQPQHF. The CDR3 DNA reads TGTGCCAGCAGCTTACGAGGAGCTCAGCCCCAGCATTTT.

This rearrangement joins TRBV6-5 to TRBJ1-2; D ambiguous. V gave up 6 bases and J gave up 8 bases, with 10 bases separating them. Germline CDR1 is MNHEY and CDR2 is SVGAGI. The CDR3 spans 11 residues. This chain's CDR3 is CASSNQYGYTF. CDR3 coding DNA: TGTGCCAGCAGCAATCAGTACGGCTACACCTTC.

The chain uses TRBV5-1 and TRBJ2-5, with 10 bases lining up with TRBD2. CDR3 size: 14 residues. Trimming took 1 base from V and 5 from J; bases not matched to a gene: 2. Germline loops: CDR1 SGHRS, CDR2 YFSETQ. The CDR3 loop is CASSLSGGAETQYF. The CDR3 nucleotides read TGCGCCAGCAGCTTGAGCGGGGGGGCGGAGACCCAGTACTTC.

The chain couples TRBV7-9 to TRBJ1-2; tentative D call: TRBD1 (5 bases). V was pared by 5 bases and J by 8 bases, with 15 bases between. In germline, CDR1 is SEHNR, CDR2 FQNEAQ (reference sequence). This CDR3 has 13 residues. CDR3 in amino acids: CASSPPGEGGYTF. The DNA of the CDR3 is TGTGCCAGCAGCCCGCCGGGGGAGGGGGGCTACACCTTC.

The chain recombines TRBV5-1 with TRBJ1-5; 7 nucleotides agree with TRBD1. This CDR3 comprises 15 residues. Unmatched junction bases numbered 3, after V lost 0 bases and J lost 3 bases. Germline V lookup: CDR1 SGHRS, CDR2 YFSETQ. CDR3 DNA sequence: TGCGCCAGCAGCTTGGAAGGACAGGACAATCAGCCCCAGCATTTT. Its protein is CASSLEGQDNQPQHF.

The chain couples TRBV18 to TRBJ2-7; 8 positions agree with TRBD1. CDR1 and CDR2 (germline): KGHSH, LQKENI. There are 15 residues in the CDR3. J gave up 1 base and V 3 bases, and 5 bases lay outside the gene matches. In DNA form, the CDR3 reads TGTGCCAGCTCACCGAGACAGGGGAATTCCTACGAGCAGTACTTC. Its translation: CASSPRQGNSYEQYF.

V and J are TRBV18 and TRBJ1-5; 10 bases align to TRBD1. Germline values: CDR1 KGHSH, CDR2 LQKENI. The CDR3 spans 14 residues. With V trimmed by 4 bases and J by 5 bases, 2 bases remained unmatched. The chain's CDR3 is CASSQGQGHQPQHF. The CDR3 coding sequence is TGTGCCAGCTCACAGGGACAGGGGCATCAGCCCCAGCATTTT.

The chain uses TRBV5-1 and TRBJ2-1; D uncertain. Deletions cut 0 bases from V and 3 bases from J, with 10 bases between. The CDR3 runs 15 residues. In germline, CDR1 is SGHRS, CDR2 YFSETQ. The CDR3 loop is CASSLGHSSYNEQFF. CDR3 DNA sequence: TGCGCCAGCAGCTTGGGGCATTCAAGCTACAATGAGCAGTTCTTC.

The gene calls are TRBV29-1 and TRBJ2-7, with 9 bases matching TRBD1. This CDR3 region has 14 residues. The junction had 9 bases not matched to a gene; V was cut back by 7 bases and J by 2 bases. Germline lookup yields CDR1 SQVTM and CDR2 ANQGSEA. CDR3 sequence: CSAGWDRVPYEQYF. The CDR3 DNA sequence: TGCAGCGCAGGGTGGGACAGGGTGCCCTACGAGCAGTACTTC.

The chain employs TRBV7-9 and TRBJ2-4; 9 bases match TRBD1. CDR3 size: 14 residues. Germline-derived CDR1 and CDR2 are SEHNR and FQNEAQ (reference sequence). After removal of 5 bases from V and 8 bases from J, the junction contained 7 bases not matched to a gene. CDR3 loop: CASSLRTGEDIQYF. DNA for the CDR3: TGTGCCAGCAGCCTTAGGACAGGGGAGGACATTCAGTACTTC. The full variable domain, its missing parts supplied by reference TRBV7-9 and TRBJ2-4, is DTGVSQNPRHKITKRGQNVTFRCDPISEHNRLYWYRQTLGQGPEFLTYFQNEAQLEKSRLLSDRFSAERPKGSFSTLEIQRTEQGDSAMYLCASSLRTGEDIQYFGAGTRLSVL.

The genes are TRBV7-2 and TRBJ2-7, with TRBD1 matching 7 bases. V lost 4 bases to trimming and J lost 2 bases; unmatched junction nucleotides: 5. From germline, CDR1 is SGHTA and CDR2 FQGNSA. CDR3 length: 14 amino acids. The DNA for the CDR3 is TGTGCCAGCAGCTACCTCGGACAGGCCTACGAGCAGTACTTC. It yields the protein CASSYLGQAYEQYF.

With regard to this clone: An end of the junction does not agree with germline; a read error may underlie this. The genes are TRBV5-1 and TRBJ1-1; D might be TRBD1 (6 bases). Germline values: CDR1 SGHRS, CDR2 YFSETQ. CDR3 size: 15 residues. CDR3 in amino acids: CASSLLQGVNTEAFF. In DNA, the CDR3 is TGCGCCAGCAGCTTGCTACAGGGAGTGAATACTGAAGCTTTCTTT.

This chain connects TRBV5-1 to TRBJ2-7; TRBD2 matches at 11 bases. J lost 2 bases, V lost 4 bases, and 5 bases had no gene match. Germline V gene data show CDR1 as SGHRS and CDR2 as YFSETQ. The CDR3 runs to 15 residues. CDR3: CASSPGTSGPYEQYF. Written as DNA, the CDR3 is TGCGCCAGCAGCCCCGGGACTAGCGGACCCTACGAGCAGTACTTC.

The chain employs TRBV6-5 and TRBJ2-7, with TRBD1 as a possible D gene (5 bases). The CDR3 runs 15 residues. Looked up from germline, CDR1 is MNHEY and CDR2 is SVGAGI. Trimming left V 2 bases short and J 2 bases short, with 13 bases between. CDR3: CASSYAVQGPYEQYF. For the CDR3, the DNA is TGTGCCAGCAGTTACGCTGTTCAGGGTCCCTACGAGCAGTACTTC.